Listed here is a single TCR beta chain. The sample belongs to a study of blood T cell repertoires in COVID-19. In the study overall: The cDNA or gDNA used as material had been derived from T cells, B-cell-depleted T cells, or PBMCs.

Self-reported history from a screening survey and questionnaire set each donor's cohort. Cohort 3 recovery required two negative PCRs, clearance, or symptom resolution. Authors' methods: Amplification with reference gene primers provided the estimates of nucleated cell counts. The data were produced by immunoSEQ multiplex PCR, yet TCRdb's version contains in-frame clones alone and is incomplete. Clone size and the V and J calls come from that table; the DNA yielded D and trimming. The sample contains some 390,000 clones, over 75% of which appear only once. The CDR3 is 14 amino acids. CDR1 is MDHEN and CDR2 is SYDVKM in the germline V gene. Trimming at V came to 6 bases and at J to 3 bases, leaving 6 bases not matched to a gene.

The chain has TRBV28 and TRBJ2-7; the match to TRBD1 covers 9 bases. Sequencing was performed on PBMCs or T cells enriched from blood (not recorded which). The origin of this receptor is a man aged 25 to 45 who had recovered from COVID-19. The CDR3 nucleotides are TGTGCCAGCAGAACTCCGGGACAGGGCTACGAGCAGTACTTC. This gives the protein CASRTPGQGYEQYF.